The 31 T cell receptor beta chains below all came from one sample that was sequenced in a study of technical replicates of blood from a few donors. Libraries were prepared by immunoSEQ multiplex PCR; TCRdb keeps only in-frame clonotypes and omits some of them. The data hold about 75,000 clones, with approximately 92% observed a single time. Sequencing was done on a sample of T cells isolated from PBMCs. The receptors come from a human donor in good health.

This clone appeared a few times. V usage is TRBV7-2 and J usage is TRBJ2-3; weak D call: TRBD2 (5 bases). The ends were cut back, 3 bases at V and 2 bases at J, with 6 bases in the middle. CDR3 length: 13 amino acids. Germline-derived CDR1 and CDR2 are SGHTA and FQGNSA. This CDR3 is CASSFLATDTQYF. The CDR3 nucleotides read TGTGCCAGCAGCTTCCTAGCCACAGATACGCAGTATTTT.

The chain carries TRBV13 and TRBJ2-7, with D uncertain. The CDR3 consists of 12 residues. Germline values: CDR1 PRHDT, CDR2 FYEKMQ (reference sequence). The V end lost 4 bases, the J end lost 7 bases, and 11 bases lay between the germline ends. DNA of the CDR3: TGTGCCAGCAGCTCTGAGAATCGGGAGCAGTACTTC. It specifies CASSSENREQYF.

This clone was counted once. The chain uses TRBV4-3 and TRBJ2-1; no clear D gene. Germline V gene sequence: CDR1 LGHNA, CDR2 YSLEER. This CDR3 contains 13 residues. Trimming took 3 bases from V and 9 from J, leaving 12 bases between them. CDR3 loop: CASSHIESLEQFF. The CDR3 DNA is TGCGCCAGCAGCCATATCGAGAGCCTTGAGCAGTTCTTC.

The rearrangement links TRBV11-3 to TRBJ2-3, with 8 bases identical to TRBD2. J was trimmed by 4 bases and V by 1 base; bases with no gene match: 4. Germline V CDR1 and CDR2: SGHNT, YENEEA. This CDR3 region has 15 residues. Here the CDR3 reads CASSLGSGIADTQYF. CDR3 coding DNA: TGTGCCAGCAGCTTAGGTAGCGGGATTGCAGATACGCAGTATTTT.

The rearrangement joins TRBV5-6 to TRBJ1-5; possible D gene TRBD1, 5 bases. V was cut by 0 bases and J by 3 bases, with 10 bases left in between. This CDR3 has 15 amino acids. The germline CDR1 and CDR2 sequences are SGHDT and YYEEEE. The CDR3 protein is CASSLDGATNQPQHF. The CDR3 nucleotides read TGTGCCAGCAGCTTGGATGGGGCTACCAATCAGCCCCAGCATTTT.

The DNA of the CDR3 is TGTGCCAGCAGTTTTACCCAGGGCGGGGAGCTGTTTTTT. Translating gives CASSFTQGGELFF. V usage is TRBV28 and J usage is TRBJ2-2, with a tentative D call TRBD1 (5 bases). The CDR3 is 13 residues long. Germline V CDR1 and CDR2: MDHEN, SYDVKM. Trimming pared 3 bases from V and 7 bases from J, leaving 9 bases between. Based on the CDR3 plus reference TRBV28 and TRBJ2-2, the full variable domain is DVKVTQSSRYLVKRTGEKVFLECVQDMDHENMFWYRQDPGLGLRLIYFSYDVKMKEKGDIPEGYSVSREKKERFSLILESASTNQTSMYLCASSFTQGGELFFGEGSRLTVL.

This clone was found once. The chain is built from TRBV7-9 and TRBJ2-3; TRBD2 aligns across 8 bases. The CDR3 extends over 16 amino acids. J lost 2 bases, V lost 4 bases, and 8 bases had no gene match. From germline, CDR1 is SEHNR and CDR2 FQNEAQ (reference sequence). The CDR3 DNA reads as TGTGCCAGCAGCTCTCAGCGGGAGCTCGTCACAGATACGCAGTATTTT. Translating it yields CASSSQRELVTDTQYF.

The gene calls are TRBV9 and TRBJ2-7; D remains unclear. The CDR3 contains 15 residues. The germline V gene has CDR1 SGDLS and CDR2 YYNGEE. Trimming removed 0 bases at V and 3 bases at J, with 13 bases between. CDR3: CASSVAVGEIYEQYF. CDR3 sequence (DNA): TGTGCCAGCAGCGTAGCTGTCGGAGAGATCTACGAGCAGTACTTC.

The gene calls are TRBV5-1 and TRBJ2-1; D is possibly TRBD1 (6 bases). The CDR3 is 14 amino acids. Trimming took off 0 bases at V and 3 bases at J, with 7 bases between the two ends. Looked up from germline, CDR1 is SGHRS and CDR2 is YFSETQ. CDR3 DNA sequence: TGCGCCAGCAGCTTGGGCAGGGGCTACAATGAGCAGTTCTTC. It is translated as CASSLGRGYNEQFF. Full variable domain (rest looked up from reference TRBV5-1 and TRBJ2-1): KAGVTQTPRYLIKTRGQQVTLSCSPISGHRSVSWYQQTPGQGLQFLFEYFSETQRNKGNFPGRFSGRQFSNSRSEMNVSTLELGDSALYLCASSLGRGYNEQFFGPGTRLTVL.

CDR3 sequence: CASSLNVYGTGELFF. In nucleotides, the CDR3 is TGTGCCAGCAGCTTGAACGTGTACGGCACCGGGGAGCTGTTTTTT. The chain employs TRBV5-8 and TRBJ2-2; D remains unclear. This CDR3 contains 15 residues. Trimming removed 1 base from V and 4 bases from J, with 11 bases in between. Germline lookup yields CDR1 SGHTS and CDR2 YDEGEE.

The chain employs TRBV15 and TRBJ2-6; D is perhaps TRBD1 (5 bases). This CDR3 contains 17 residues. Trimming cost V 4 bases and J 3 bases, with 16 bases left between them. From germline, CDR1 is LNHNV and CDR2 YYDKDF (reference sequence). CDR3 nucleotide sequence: TGTGCCACCAGCACCTATACAGGCCTAGGTGGGGCCAACGTCCTGACTTTC. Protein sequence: CATSTYTGLGGANVLTF.

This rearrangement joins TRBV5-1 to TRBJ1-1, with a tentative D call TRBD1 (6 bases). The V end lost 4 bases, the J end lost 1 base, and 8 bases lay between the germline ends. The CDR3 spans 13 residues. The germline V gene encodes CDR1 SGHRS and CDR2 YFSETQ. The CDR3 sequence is CASSETGNTEAFF. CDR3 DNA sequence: TGCGCCAGCAGCGAGACAGGGAACACTGAAGCTTTCTTT.

CDR3 sequence: CASSFRTGGTGELFF. DNA for the CDR3: TGTGCCAGCAGCTTCAGGACGGGGGGCACCGGGGAGCTGTTTTTT. The chain combines TRBV7-3 with TRBJ2-2, with TRBD2 matching 7 bases. The CDR3 consists of 15 residues. Germline V lookup: CDR1 SGHTA, CDR2 FQGTGA. J was trimmed by 4 bases and V by 3 bases; bases with no gene match: 5.

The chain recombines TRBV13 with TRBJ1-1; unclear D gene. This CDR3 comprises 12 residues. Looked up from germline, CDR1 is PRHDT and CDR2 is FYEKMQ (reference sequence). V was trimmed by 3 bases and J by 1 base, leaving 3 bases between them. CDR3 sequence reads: CASSFQNTEAFF. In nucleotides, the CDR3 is TGTGCCAGCAGCTTCCAGAACACTGAAGCTTTCTTT.

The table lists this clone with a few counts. The CDR3 DNA follows: TGTGCCAGCAGCGTAGGAGCCGGGGGGCCTGAAGCTTTCTTT. Its translation: CASSVGAGGPEAFF. The chain links TRBV9 to TRBJ1-1; D perhaps matches TRBD1 (6 bases). Germline V lookup: CDR1 SGDLS, CDR2 YYNGEE. V was clipped by 0 bases and J by 6 bases, with 12 bases between them. The CDR3 is 14 amino acids.

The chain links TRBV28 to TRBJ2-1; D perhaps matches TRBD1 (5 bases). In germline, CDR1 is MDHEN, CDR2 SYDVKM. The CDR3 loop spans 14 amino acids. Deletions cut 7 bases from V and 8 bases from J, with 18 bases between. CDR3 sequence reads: CASNLRDFIDEQFF. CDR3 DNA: TGTGCCAGCAACCTCAGGGATTTTATCGATGAGCAGTTCTTC. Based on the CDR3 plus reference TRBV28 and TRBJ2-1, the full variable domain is DVKVTQSSRYLVKRTGEKVFLECVQDMDHENMFWYRQDPGLGLRLIYFSYDVKMKEKGDIPEGYSVSREKKERFSLILESASTNQTSMYLCASNLRDFIDEQFFGPGTRLTVL.

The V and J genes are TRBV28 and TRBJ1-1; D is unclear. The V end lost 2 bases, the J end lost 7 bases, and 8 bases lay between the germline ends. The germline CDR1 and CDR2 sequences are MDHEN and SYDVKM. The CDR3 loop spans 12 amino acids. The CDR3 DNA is TGTGCCAGCAGTTTAGCCAGAATTGAAGCTTTCTTT. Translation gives CASSLARIEAFF.

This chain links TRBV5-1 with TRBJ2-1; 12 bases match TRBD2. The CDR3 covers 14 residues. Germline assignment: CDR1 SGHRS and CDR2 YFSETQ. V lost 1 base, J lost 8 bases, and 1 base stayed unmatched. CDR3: CASSLLAGGYEQFF. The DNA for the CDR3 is TGCGCCAGCAGCTTGCTAGCGGGAGGGTATGAGCAGTTCTTC. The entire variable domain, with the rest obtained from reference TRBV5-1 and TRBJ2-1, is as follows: KAGVTQTPRYLIKTRGQQVTLSCSPISGHRSVSWYQQTPGQGLQFLFEYFSETQRNKGNFPGRFSGRQFSNSRSEMNVSTLELGDSALYLCASSLLAGGYEQFFGPGTRLTVL.

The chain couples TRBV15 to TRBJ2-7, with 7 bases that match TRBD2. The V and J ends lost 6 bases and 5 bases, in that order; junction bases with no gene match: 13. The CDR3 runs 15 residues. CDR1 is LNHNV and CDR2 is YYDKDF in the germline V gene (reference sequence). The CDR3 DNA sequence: TGTGCCACCAGAGAAAGTAGGCGGGAGATAGACGAGCAGTACTTC. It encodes CATRESRREIDEQYF.

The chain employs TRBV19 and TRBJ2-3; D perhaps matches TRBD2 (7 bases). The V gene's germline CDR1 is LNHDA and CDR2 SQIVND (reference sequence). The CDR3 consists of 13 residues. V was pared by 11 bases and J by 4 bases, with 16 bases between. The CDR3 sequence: CAAGAGVSDTQYF. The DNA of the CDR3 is TGTGCCGCGGGAGCAGGGGTATCAGATACGCAGTATTTT.

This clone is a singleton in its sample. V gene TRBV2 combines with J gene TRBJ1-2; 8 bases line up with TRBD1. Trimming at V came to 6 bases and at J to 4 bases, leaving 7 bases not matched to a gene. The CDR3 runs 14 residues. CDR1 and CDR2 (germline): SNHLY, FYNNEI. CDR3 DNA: TGTGCCAGCAGCCTCGCCAGGGGGCTCTATGGCTACACCTTC. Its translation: CASSLARGLYGYTF.

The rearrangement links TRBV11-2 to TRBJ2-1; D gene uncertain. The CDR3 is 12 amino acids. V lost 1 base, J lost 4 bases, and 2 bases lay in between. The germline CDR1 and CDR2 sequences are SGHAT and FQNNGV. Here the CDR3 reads CASSLAYNEQFF. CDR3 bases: TGTGCCAGCAGCTTAGCATACAATGAGCAGTTCTTC.

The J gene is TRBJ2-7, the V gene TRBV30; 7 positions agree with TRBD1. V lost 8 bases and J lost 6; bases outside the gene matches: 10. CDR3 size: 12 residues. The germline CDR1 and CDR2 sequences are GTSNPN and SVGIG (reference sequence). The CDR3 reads CAGRQGFAEQYF. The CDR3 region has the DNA TGTGCCGGCCGACAGGGTTTTGCCGAGCAGTACTTC.

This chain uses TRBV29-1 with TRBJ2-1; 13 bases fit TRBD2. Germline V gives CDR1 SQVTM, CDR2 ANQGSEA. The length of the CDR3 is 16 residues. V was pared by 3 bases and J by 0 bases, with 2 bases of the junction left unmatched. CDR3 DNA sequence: TGCAGCGTTGAGGGACTAGCGGGGTACTCCTACAATGAGCAGTTCTTC. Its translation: CSVEGLAGYSYNEQFF.

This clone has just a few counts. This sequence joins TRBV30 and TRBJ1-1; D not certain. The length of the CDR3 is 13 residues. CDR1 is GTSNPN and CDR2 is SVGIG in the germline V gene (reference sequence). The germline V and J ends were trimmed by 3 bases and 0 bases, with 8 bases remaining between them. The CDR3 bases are TGTGCCTGGAGCTACGGGGTGAACACTGAAGCTTTCTTT. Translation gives CAWSYGVNTEAFF.

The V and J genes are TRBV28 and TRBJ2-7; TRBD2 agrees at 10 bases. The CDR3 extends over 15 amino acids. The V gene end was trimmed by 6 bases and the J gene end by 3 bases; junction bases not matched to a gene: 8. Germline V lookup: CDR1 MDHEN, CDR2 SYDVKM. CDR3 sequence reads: CASSPALAGVYEQYF. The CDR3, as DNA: TGTGCCAGCAGCCCAGCTCTAGCGGGAGTCTACGAGCAGTACTTC.

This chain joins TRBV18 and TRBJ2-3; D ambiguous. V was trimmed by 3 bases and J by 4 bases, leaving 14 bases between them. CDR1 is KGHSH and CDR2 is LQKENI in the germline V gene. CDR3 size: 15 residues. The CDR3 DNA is TGTGCCAGCTCACCCCGGGTGGCTCTGGCAGATACGCAGTATTTT. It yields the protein CASSPRVALADTQYF.

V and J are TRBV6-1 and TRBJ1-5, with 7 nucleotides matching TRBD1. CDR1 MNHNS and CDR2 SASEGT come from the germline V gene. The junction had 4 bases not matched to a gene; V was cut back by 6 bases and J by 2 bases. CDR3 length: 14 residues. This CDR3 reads CASSIDRGNQPQHF. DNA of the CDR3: TGTGCCAGCAGCATAGACAGGGGCAATCAGCCCCAGCATTTT.

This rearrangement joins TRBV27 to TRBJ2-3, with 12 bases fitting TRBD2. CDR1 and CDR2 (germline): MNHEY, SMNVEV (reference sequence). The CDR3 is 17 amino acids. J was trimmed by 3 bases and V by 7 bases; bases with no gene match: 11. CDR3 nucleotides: TGTGCCAGCACCTCGACTAGCGGGAGCCTCTGGACAGATACGCAGTATTTT. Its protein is CASTSTSGSLWTDTQYF.

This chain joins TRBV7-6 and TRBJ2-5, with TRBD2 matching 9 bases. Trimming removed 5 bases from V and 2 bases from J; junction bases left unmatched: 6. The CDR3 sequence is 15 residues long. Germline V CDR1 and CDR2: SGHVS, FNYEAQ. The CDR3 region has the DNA TGTGCCAGCAGCGTACTAGCGGGCCTACAAGAGACCCAGTACTTC. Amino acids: CASSVLAGLQETQYF.

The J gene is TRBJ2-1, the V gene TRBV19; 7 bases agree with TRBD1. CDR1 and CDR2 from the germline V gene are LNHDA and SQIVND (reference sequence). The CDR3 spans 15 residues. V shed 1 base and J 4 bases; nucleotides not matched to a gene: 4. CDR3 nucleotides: TGTGCCAGTAGTATAGTGGGGACAGAATACAATGAGCAGTTCTTC. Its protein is CASSIVGTEYNEQFF.